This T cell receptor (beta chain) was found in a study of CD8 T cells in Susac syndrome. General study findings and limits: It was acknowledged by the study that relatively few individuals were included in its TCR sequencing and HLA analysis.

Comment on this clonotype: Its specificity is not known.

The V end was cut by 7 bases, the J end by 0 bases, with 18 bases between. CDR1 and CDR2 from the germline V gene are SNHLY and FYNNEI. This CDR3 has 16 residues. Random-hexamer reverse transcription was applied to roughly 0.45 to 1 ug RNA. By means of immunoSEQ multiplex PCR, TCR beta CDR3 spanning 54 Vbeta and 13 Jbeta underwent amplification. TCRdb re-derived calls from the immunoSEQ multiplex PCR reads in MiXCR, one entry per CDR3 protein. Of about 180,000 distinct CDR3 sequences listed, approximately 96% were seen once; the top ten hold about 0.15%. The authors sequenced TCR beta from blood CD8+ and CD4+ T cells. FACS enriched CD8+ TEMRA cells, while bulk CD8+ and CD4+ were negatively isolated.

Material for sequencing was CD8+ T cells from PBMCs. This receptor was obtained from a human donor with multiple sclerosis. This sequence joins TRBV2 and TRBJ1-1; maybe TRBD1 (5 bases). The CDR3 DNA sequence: TGTGCCAGCATCCAGGTACCAGGGACTATGAACACTGAAGCTTTCTTT. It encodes CASIQVPGTMNTEAFF.